Listed below are T cell receptor beta chains from one sample, sequenced in a study of cytomegalovirus exposure and HLA in healthy donors. Only in-frame clones appear in the TCRdb table, and some are missing; sequencing was by immunoSEQ multiplex PCR. This table has about 150,000 clones, around 89% appearing once. Material for sequencing was PBMCs. Receptors originate from a man aged 18 to 29 in good health and CMV-seronegative. The CDR3 runs from the conserved cysteine through the conserved F or W. A D gene is named only where the DNA matches it firmly. Not every row has a clone size; where given, it reads once, few, many or a size class.

v_gene	abundance	d_gene	j_gene	CDR3nt	CDR3aa
TRBV9	.	.	TRBJ1-2	TGTGCCAGCAGCCCAAACTCGGGACAACGCGTGTGGGATGGCTACACCTTC	CASSPNSGQRVWDGYTF
TRBV5-4	.	.	TRBJ1-1	TGTGCCAGCAGCTTGGTGTCGGGGTGGACTGAAGCTTTCTTT	CASSLVSGWTEAFF
TRBV10-3	.	.	TRBJ2-1	TGTGCCATCAGTGGCGGGACCGAGCAGTTCTTC	CAISGGTEQFF
TRBV28	.	.	TRBJ1-2	TGTGCCAGCACTCATTCTCAGGGCAGCTATGGCTACACCTTC	CASTHSQGSYGYTF
TRBV15	.	.	TRBJ1-5	TGTGCCACCAGCAGCCGGGACAACGCACACTGGTTCAATCAGCCCCAGCATTTT	CATSSRDNAHWFNQPQHF
TRBV27	.	TRBD2	TRBJ2-3	TGTGCCAGCACTAGCGGGGGCACAGATACGCAGTATTTT	CASTSGGTDTQYF
TRBV10-1	.	.	TRBJ1-2	TGCGCCAGCAGTGGTGGAGGGGCGGAAAACTATGGCTACACCTTC	CASSGGGAENYGYTF
TRBV5-4	.	.	TRBJ2-5	TGTGCCAGCAGCTTGGCCTCACAGCTCCAAGAGACCCAGTACTTC	CASSLASQLQETQYF
TRBV15	.	TRBD1	TRBJ1-4	TGTGCCACCAGCATTGGACAGGGTAATGAAAAACTGTTTTTT	CATSIGQGNEKLFF
TRBV21-1	.	.	TRBJ1-5	TGTGCCAGCAGCAAGGGAGACAGGCATCAGCCCCAGCATTTT	CASSKGDRHQPQHF
TRBV11-2	.	.	TRBJ2-3	TGTGCCAGCAGCTTAGGGGGGCCAGATACGCAGTATTTT	CASSLGGPDTQYF
TRBV7-9	.	.	TRBJ2-5	TGTGCCAGCAGCTCCCTGAGTAGGCAGGGAGAGACCCAGTACTTC	CASSSLSRQGETQYF
TRBV5-1	.	TRBD2	TRBJ2-3	TGCGCCAGCAGCTTGAGGGCTAGCGGGGACTCCACAGATACGCAGTATTTT	CASSLRASGDSTDTQYF
TRBV27	.	TRBD2	TRBJ2-3	TGTGCCAGCAGTTTCTTACCACGGACTAGCGGGGATAGCACAGATACGCAGTATTTT	CASSFLPRTSGDSTDTQYF
TRBV5-1	.	.	TRBJ1-4	TGCGCCAGCAGCTTGTCCTCCTGGACAGCTAATGAAAAACTGTTTTTT	CASSLSSWTANEKLFF
TRBV5-5	.	.	TRBJ1-4	TGTGCCAGCAGCCTGGAACAGGGCCCGGCCGAAAAACTGTTTTTT	CASSLEQGPAEKLFF
TRBV28	.	.	TRBJ2-7	TGTGCCAGCACCCCTGGTAGCGGCTACAACGAGCAGTACTTC	CASTPGSGYNEQYF
TRBV29-1	.	TRBD2	TRBJ2-3	TGCAGCGTTGACGGACTAGCGGGAGGTGATACAGATACGCAGTATTTT	CSVDGLAGGDTDTQYF
TRBV5-1	once	TRBD2	TRBJ2-5	TGCGCCAGCAGCTTGGATCCGGGGGGATTAGAGACCCAGTACTTC	CASSLDPGGLETQYF
TRBV27	.	.	TRBJ2-3	TGTGCCAGCAGTTTAAGGTGGGCAGTCCGTGATACGCAGTATTTT	CASSLRWAVRDTQYF
TRBV7-2	.	TRBD2	TRBJ2-1	TGTGCCAGCAGCTTACTAGCGGGGGCCTACAATGAGCAGTTCTTC	CASSLLAGAYNEQFF